The 21 T cell receptor beta chains reported below all come from one sample, sequenced in a study of blood T cells in healthy people across ages. Primers used in a second PCR of about 6 to 12 cycles were a sample-barcoded 5' primer and a J-beta primer mix. TCRdb re-called the 5' RACE reads with MiXCR, one entry per CDR3 protein. The sample gives 600,000 to 850,000 distinct CDR3 sequences, about 40% of which show up once; 20% to 25% is in the top ten. Sequenced input: blood. Receptor source: a woman aged 60-75 years in good health.

This clonotype appeared many times. The chain uses TRBV20-1 and TRBJ2-1; D is uncertain. V dropped 1 base and J dropped 4 bases, with 11 bases sitting between them. Germline V gene data show CDR1 as DFQATT and CDR2 as SNEGSKA (reference sequence). This CDR3 is built from 14 residues. The CDR3 DNA is TGCAGTGCTAGAGTCCGTGTCGCGTACAATGAGCAGTTCTTC. Protein sequence: CSARVRVAYNEQFF.

The chain uses TRBV12-3 or TRBV12-4 and TRBJ1-2; D is unclear. The CDR3 covers 14 residues. The V and J ends lost 3 bases and 4 bases respectively, with 12 bases between them. The CDR3 coding sequence is TGTGCCAGCAGTTTTAGTGGCAACGCCTATGGCTACACCTTC. Encoded protein: CASSFSGNAYGYTF.

The rearrangement links TRBV19 to TRBJ1-1; TRBD1 agrees at 7 bases. Germline CDR1 LNHDA, CDR2 SQIVND (reference sequence). J was trimmed by 3 bases and V by 5 bases; bases with no gene match: 9. The CDR3 has 15 amino acids. CDR3 in DNA: TGTGCCAGTAGTGTACTAGGGACAGCAGACACTGAAGCTTTCTTT. Protein: CASSVLGTADTEAFF.

The sample holds a few counts of this clonotype. CDR3 nucleotides: TGTGCCAGCAGCCCGGGAACAGGGAGGCGAGGCCAAGAGACCCAGTACTTC. Translation gives CASSPGTGRRGQETQYF. The rearrangement joins TRBV7-2 to TRBJ2-5; D may match TRBD1 or TRBD2 (6 bases each). The CDR3 spans 17 residues. Germline CDR1 reads SGHTA; CDR2 reads FQGNSA. Trimming left V 5 bases short and J 1 base short, with 20 bases between.

J is TRBJ1-2 and V is TRBV2; a weak D match, TRBD1 (6 bases). The CDR3 extends over 13 amino acids. Germline V gene sequence: CDR1 SNHLY, CDR2 FYNNEI. V shed 4 bases and J shed 2 bases, with 8 bases lying between them. This chain's CDR3 is CASSADSNYGYTF. The CDR3, as DNA: TGTGCCAGCAGTGCGGACAGCAACTATGGCTACACCTTC.

This clonotype was seen once. This chain joins TRBV7-6 and TRBJ2-7, with 8 bases aligning to TRBD1. CDR3 length: 15 amino acids. Germline V lookup: CDR1 SGHVS, CDR2 FNYEAQ. V lost 5 bases to trimming and J lost 2 bases; unmatched junction nucleotides: 8. The chain's CDR3 is CASSDVGTGPYEQYF. In DNA form, the CDR3 reads TGTGCCAGCAGCGACGTTGGGACAGGACCCTACGAGCAGTACTTC. Based on the CDR3 plus reference TRBV7-6 and TRBJ2-7, the full variable domain is GAGVSQSPRYKVTKRGQDVALRCDPISGHVSLYWYRQALGQGPEFLTYFNYEAQQDKSGLPNDRFSAERPEGSISTLTIQRTEQRDSAMYRCASSDVGTGPYEQYFGPGTRLTVT.

V and J are TRBV11-2 and TRBJ2-5; TRBD1 is a possible D gene (6 bases). Germline V gene sequence: CDR1 SGHAT, CDR2 FQNNGV. The CDR3 is 14 amino acids. The ends were cut back, 6 bases at V and 2 bases at J, with 13 bases in the middle. The CDR3 region has the DNA TGTGCCAGCAGAACTGGACAGTTTCAAGAGACCCAGTACTTC. Residues: CASRTGQFQETQYF.

This sequence joins TRBV28 and TRBJ2-3; D is possibly TRBD1 (5 bases). In germline, CDR1 is MDHEN, CDR2 SYDVKM. The length of the CDR3 is 12 residues. The V end was cut by 6 bases, the J end by 8 bases, with 12 bases between. As DNA, the CDR3 is TGTGCCAGCAGCCCAGGGAAGGGTACGCAGTATTTT. This codes for CASSPGKGTQYF.

This clonotype was counted only a few times. This chain joins TRBV20-1 and TRBJ2-4; D possibly corresponds to TRBD1 (6 bases). CDR1 DFQATT and CDR2 SNEGSKA come from the germline V gene (reference sequence). The V end was cut by 0 bases, the J end by 0 bases, with 18 bases between. This CDR3 spans 18 amino acids. CDR3 protein: CSARDGGHYLIAKNIQYF. DNA of the CDR3: TGCAGTGCTAGAGATGGGGGACACTACCTTATAGCCAAAAACATTCAGTACTTC.

This chain uses TRBV14 with TRBJ2-3, with TRBD2 identical over 8 bases. J gave up 5 bases and V 4 bases, and 8 bases lay outside the gene matches. This CDR3 has 15 amino acids. Germline V gene lookup returns CDR1 SGHDN and CDR2 FVKESK. The CDR3 spells CASSRAFAGGDTQYF. The CDR3 region has the DNA TGTGCCAGCAGCCGAGCCTTTGCGGGGGGAGATACGCAGTATTTT.

Worth noting for this clonotype: A read error may explain this, as a much larger clone is one base away. The gene calls are TRBV9 and TRBJ2-5; perhaps TRBD1 as D (5 bases). Germline V lookup: CDR1 SGDLS, CDR2 YYNGEE. Deletions cut 1 base from V and 0 bases from J, with 13 bases between. The CDR3 length is 16 residues. Written as DNA, the CDR3 is TGTGCCAGCAGCGTAATGGAGACAGCGTACCAAGAGACCCAGTACTTC. This translates into CASSVMETAYQETQYF.

The chain couples TRBV7-2 to TRBJ2-5; D is unclear. Per germline, CDR1 SGHTA and CDR2 FQGNSA. CDR3 length: 14 amino acids. Trimming removed 2 bases at V and 11 bases at J, with 18 bases between. CDR3 sequence reads: CASSLWVSDNEQYF. The CDR3 DNA reads as TGTGCCAGCAGCTTATGGGTCAGCGACAATGAGCAGTACTTC.

The chain recombines TRBV20-1 with TRBJ2-7; D remains unclear. Germline V gene data show CDR1 as DFQATT and CDR2 as SNEGSKA (reference sequence). V was clipped by 0 bases and J by 9 bases, with 15 bases between them. CDR3 length: 13 amino acids. CDR3 DNA sequence: TGCAGTGCTAGAGATCTACTCACAGTGGGGCAGTACTTC. Protein sequence: CSARDLLTVGQYF.

The rearrangement links TRBV14 to TRBJ1-2, with D unresolved. Deletions cut 1 base from V and 7 bases from J, with 7 bases between. The V gene's germline CDR1 is SGHDN and CDR2 FVKESK. This CDR3 has 12 residues. The CDR3 region has the DNA TGTGCCAGCAGCCAAGGCGGGTGTGGCTACACCTTC. Its translation is CASSQGGCGYTF. The full variable domain, its missing parts supplied by reference TRBV14 and TRBJ1-2, is EAGVTQFPSHSVIEKGQTVTLRCDPISGHDNLYWYRRVMGKEIKFLLHFVKESKQDESGMPNNRFLAERTGGTYSTLKVQPAELEDSGVYFCASSQGGCGYTFGSGTRLTVV.

This clonotype is a singleton in its sample. The chain is built from TRBV11-2 and TRBJ2-1; D not certain. Trimming left V 1 base short and J 9 bases short, with 10 bases between. The CDR3 extends over 13 amino acids. The germline V gene has CDR1 SGHAT and CDR2 FQNNGV. This CDR3 is CASSLGKVFEQFF. The CDR3 DNA is TGTGCCAGCAGCTTAGGAAAAGTTTTTGAGCAGTTCTTC.

The rearrangement joins TRBV6-5 to TRBJ1-1; possible D gene TRBD1, 5 bases. V was clipped by 6 bases and J by 5 bases, with 19 bases between them. The CDR3 sequence is 15 residues long. Germline V lookup: CDR1 MNHEY, CDR2 SVGAGI. The CDR3, as DNA: TGTGCCAGCAGGACTATAGGGGACTTGGGGACTGAAGCTTTCTTT. This encodes CASRTIGDLGTEAFF.

This clonotype was observed a few times. This chain joins TRBV5-1 and TRBJ1-2, with 7 bases that match TRBD1. This CDR3 spans 14 amino acids. Germline trimming cut 0 bases from V and 4 bases from J; bases unmatched to any gene: 3. Germline V lookup: CDR1 SGHRS, CDR2 YFSETQ. The CDR3, as DNA: TGCGCCAGCAGCTTGGCCCCAGGGGGCTATGGCTACACCTTC. Its translation is CASSLAPGGYGYTF.

The V gene is TRBV18, the J gene TRBJ2-1; TRBD2 aligns across 7 bases. The CDR3 is 16 residues long. In germline, CDR1 is KGHSH, CDR2 LQKENI. The J segment lost 3 bases and the V segment lost 4 bases, leaving 9 bases of the junction unmatched. The DNA of the CDR3 is TGTGCCAGCTCACTTCTGGCGAGCGGGGACTACAATGAGCAGTTCTTC. Translation gives CASSLLASGDYNEQFF.

The chain links TRBV27 to TRBJ2-7; 9 nucleotides agree with TRBD1. This CDR3 is built from 14 residues. The V gene end was trimmed by 5 bases and the J gene end by 4 bases; junction bases not matched to a gene: 6. Per the germline V gene, CDR1 is MNHEY and CDR2 is SMNVEV (reference sequence). The CDR3 reads CASSPGQGWYEQYF. CDR3 nucleotides: TGTGCCAGCAGTCCGGGACAGGGTTGGTACGAGCAGTACTTC.

This clonotype was seen more than once but under ten times. The chain has TRBV12-5 and TRBJ1-2; D may be TRBD1 (6 bases). Germline values: CDR1 LGHNT, CDR2 FRNRAP. The CDR3 length is 17 residues. V gave up 2 bases and J gave up 3 bases, with 19 bases separating them. This CDR3 is CASGLSLRGQHHYGYTF. The DNA for the CDR3 is TGTGCTAGTGGTTTGAGTCTTCGAGGACAGCACCACTATGGCTACACCTTC. Full variable domain (missing parts from reference TRBV12-5 and TRBJ1-2): DARVTQTPRHKVTEMGQEVTMRCQPILGHNTVFWYRQTMMQGLELLAYFRNRAPLDDSGMPKDRFSAEMPDATLATLKIQPSEPRDSAVYFCASGLSLRGQHHYGYTFGSGTRLTVV.

This clonotype was seen more than once but under ten times. The CDR3 loop reads CASSEQGTEQYF. The CDR3 DNA reads TGTGCCAGCAGCGAACAGGGGACCGAGCAGTACTTC. V gene TRBV28 combines with J gene TRBJ2-7; 7 bases fit TRBD1. Germline lookup yields CDR1 MDHEN and CDR2 SYDVKM. The CDR3 extends over 12 amino acids. V dropped 6 bases and J dropped 6; count of bases not matched to a gene: 5.